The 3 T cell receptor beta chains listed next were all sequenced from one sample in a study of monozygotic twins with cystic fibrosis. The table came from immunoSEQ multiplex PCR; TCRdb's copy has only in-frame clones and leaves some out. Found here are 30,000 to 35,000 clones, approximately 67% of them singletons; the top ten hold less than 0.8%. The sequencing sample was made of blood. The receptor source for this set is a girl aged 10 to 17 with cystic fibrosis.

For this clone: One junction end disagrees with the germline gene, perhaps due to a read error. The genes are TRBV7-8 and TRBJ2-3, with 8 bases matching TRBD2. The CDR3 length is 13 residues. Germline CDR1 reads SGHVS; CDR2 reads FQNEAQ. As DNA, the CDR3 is TGTGCCAGCAGCCCAACAGCGGGTAGCGGGGTGGTATTT. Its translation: CASSPTAGSGVVF.

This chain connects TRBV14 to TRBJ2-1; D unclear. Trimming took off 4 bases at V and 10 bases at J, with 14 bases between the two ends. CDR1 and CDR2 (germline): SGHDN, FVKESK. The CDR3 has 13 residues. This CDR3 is CASSLNPSREQFF. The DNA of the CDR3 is TGTGCCAGCAGCCTGAATCCATCTAGGGAGCAGTTCTTC.

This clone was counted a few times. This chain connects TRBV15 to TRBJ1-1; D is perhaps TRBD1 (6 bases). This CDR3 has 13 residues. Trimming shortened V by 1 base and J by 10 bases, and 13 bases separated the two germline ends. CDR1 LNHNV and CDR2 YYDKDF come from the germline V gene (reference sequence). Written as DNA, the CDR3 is TGTGCCACCAGCAGAGCAATCAGGACAGCAGCTTTCTTT. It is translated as CATSRAIRTAAFF.